Below are 26 T cell receptor beta chains sequenced from a single sample in a study of blood T cell repertoires in COVID-19. TCRdb keeps only in-frame clones here, not all; method: immunoSEQ multiplex PCR. Of tens of thousands of clones listed, about three quarters are singletons. Sequencing input: peripheral blood. The receptor set was obtained from a man over 45 with active or convalescent COVID-19.

The genes are TRBV6-1 and TRBJ1-1, with D possibly being TRBD1 (6 bases). V lost 0 bases and J 8 bases, leaving 10 bases between the germline ends. The CDR3 has 13 residues. Germline-derived CDR1 and CDR2 are MNHNS and SASEGT. CDR3 region: CASSEAGGGEAFF. CDR3 nucleotides: TGTGCCAGCAGTGAAGCGGGGGGGGGCGAAGCTTTCTTT.

V gene TRBV6-2 or TRBV6-3 combines with J gene TRBJ2-5; D is perhaps TRBD1 (6 bases). Germline CDR1 MNHEY, CDR2 SVGEGT. Trimming left V 6 bases short and J 5 bases short, with 16 bases between. The CDR3 covers 14 residues. CDR3 loop: CASSVHAGDETQYF. For the CDR3, the DNA is TGTGCCAGCAGCGTTCACGCAGGGGATGAGACCCAGTACTTC.

This clone was observed a handful of times. V and J are TRBV7-2 and TRBJ1-5; 8 bases agree with TRBD1. With 3 bases clipped from V and 7 bases from J, the junction kept 5 bases outside the gene matches. This CDR3 contains 14 residues. Per germline, CDR1 SGHTA and CDR2 FQGNSA. CDR3 region: CASSFDRGRQPQHF. The CDR3 DNA sequence: TGTGCCAGCAGCTTTGACAGGGGAAGACAGCCCCAGCATTTT. The full variable domain, in which reference TRBV7-2 and TRBJ1-5 provide the parts outside the CDR3, is GAGVSQSPSNKVTEKGKDVELRCDPISGHTALYWYRQSLGQGLEFLIYFQGNSAPDKSGLPSDRFSAERTGGSVSTLTIQRTQQEDSAVYLCASSFDRGRQPQHFGDGTRLSIL.

The chain combines TRBV9 with TRBJ1-6; D is perhaps TRBD1 (5 bases). The V and J ends lost 3 bases and 7 bases respectively, with 14 bases between them. The germline V gene has CDR1 SGDLS and CDR2 YYNGEE. The CDR3 spans 15 residues. The DNA for the CDR3 is TGTGCCAGCAGCGGAAGACAGTCCTTAAATTCACCCCTCCACTTT. Protein sequence: CASSGRQSLNSPLHF.

The chain is built from TRBV6-1 and TRBJ2-2, with 9 positions matching TRBD1. V lost 1 base and J lost 4; bases outside the gene matches: 4. The germline V gene encodes CDR1 MNHNS and CDR2 SASEGT. The CDR3 is 16 amino acids. CDR3 in DNA: TGTGCCAGCAGTGAAGAGGGACAGGGAACCACCGGGGAGCTGTTTTTT. This translates into CASSEEGQGTTGELFF.

The gene calls are TRBV3-1 (or the pseudogene TRBV3-2) and TRBJ2-7, with D tentatively TRBD1 (6 bases). The CDR3 extends over 13 amino acids. Looked up from germline, CDR1 is LGHDT and CDR2 is YNNKEL (reference sequence). Trimming stripped 5 bases from V and 5 bases from J, with 13 bases between. The chain's CDR3 is CASSNRDIDEQYF. CDR3 in DNA: TGTGCCAGCAGCAACCGGGACATCGACGAGCAGTACTTC.

The chain has TRBV3-1 (or the pseudogene TRBV3-2) and TRBJ2-3; 13 bases are a match to TRBD2. Germline CDR1 LGHDT, CDR2 YNNKEL (reference sequence). Germline trimming cut 4 bases from V and 2 bases from J; bases unmatched to any gene: 3. The CDR3 sequence is 16 residues long. In DNA form, the CDR3 reads TGTGCCAGCAGCCGGGGACTAGCGGGAATCACAGATACGCAGTATTTT. Protein product: CASSRGLAGITDTQYF.

This chain joins TRBV7-8 and TRBJ2-7; no definite D call. The CDR3 covers 12 residues. CDR1 is SGHVS and CDR2 is FQNEAQ in the germline V gene. With 3 bases removed from V and 6 bases from J, the gap between germline ends came to 9 bases. DNA of the CDR3: TGTGCCAGCAGCTTCTCACTGCCCGAGCAGTACTTC. Translating it yields CASSFSLPEQYF.

The chain joins TRBV19 to TRBJ1-5; weak D call: TRBD1 (6 bases). Germline V gene data show CDR1 as LNHDA and CDR2 as SQIVND (reference sequence). The CDR3 totals 15 residues. Trimming took 1 base from V and 6 from J, leaving 13 bases between them. The CDR3 loop reads CASSIGGGGVQPQHF. In DNA form, the CDR3 reads TGTGCCAGTAGTATAGGAGGCGGGGGCGTTCAGCCCCAGCATTTT.

This clone came up a few times. The chain couples TRBV6-5 to TRBJ1-4; 7 bases agree with TRBD1. Germline V gene sequence: CDR1 MNHEY, CDR2 SVGAGI. V lost 6 bases to trimming and J lost 14 bases; unmatched junction nucleotides: 15. The length of the CDR3 is 14 residues. The CDR3 spells CASRQTGETPTLFF. The CDR3 DNA is TGTGCCAGCAGACAAACAGGGGAGACCCCTACTCTGTTTTTT.

DNA of the CDR3: TGTGCCAGCAGCTTAGGGGGTACAGGGAGCACAGATACGCAGTATTTT. This gives the protein CASSLGGTGSTDTQYF. The chain joins TRBV11-3 to TRBJ2-3; TRBD1 might be the D (6 bases). V lost 1 base and J lost 0, with 11 bases in between. This CDR3 has 16 residues. Germline lookup yields CDR1 SGHNT and CDR2 YENEEA. Full variable domain (outside the CDR3, taken from reference TRBV11-3 and TRBJ2-3): EAGVVQSPRYKIIEKKQPVAFWCNPISGHNTLYWYLQNLGQGPELLIRYENEEAVDDSQLPKDRFSAERLKGVDSTLKIQPAELGDSAVYLCASSLGGTGSTDTQYFGPGTRLTVL.

The V and J genes are TRBV7-2 and TRBJ1-2; D might be TRBD1 (6 bases). The germline V and J ends were trimmed by 5 bases and 0 bases, with 10 bases remaining between them. The CDR3 consists of 14 residues. CDR1 SGHTA and CDR2 FQGNSA come from the germline V gene. The CDR3 DNA reads as TGTGCCAGCAGCCCGGACAGTTCTAACTATGGCTACACCTTC. Protein product: CASSPDSSNYGYTF. The full variable domain, completed using reference TRBV7-2 and TRBJ1-2, is GAGVSQSPSNKVTEKGKDVELRCDPISGHTALYWYRQSLGQGLEFLIYFQGNSAPDKSGLPSDRFSAERTGGSVSTLTIQRTQQEDSAVYLCASSPDSSNYGYTFGSGTRLTVV.

The chain uses TRBV25-1 and TRBJ2-7; D is perhaps TRBD2 (7 bases). Trimming pared 4 bases from V and 3 bases from J, leaving 19 bases between. CDR1 MGHDK and CDR2 SYGVNS come from the germline V gene. This CDR3 is 16 amino acids long. The CDR3 loop reads CASSVAGAGRVYEQYF. The CDR3 nucleotides are TGTGCCAGCAGTGTCGCGGGGGCAGGGCGGGTCTACGAGCAGTACTTC.

The rearrangement uses TRBV5-6 and TRBJ1-2; D is uncertain. The CDR3 has 14 residues. CDR1 and CDR2 (germline): SGHDT, YYEEEE. The ends were cut back, 2 bases at V and 8 bases at J, with 16 bases in the middle. CDR3 sequence (DNA): TGTGCCAGCAGCTTCGTAGTGGGCGGGCGCGGCTACACCTTC. Residues: CASSFVVGGRGYTF.

The V and J genes are TRBV4-3 and TRBJ2-7; D is possibly TRBD2 (6 bases). The germline gives CDR1 LGHNA, CDR2 YSLEER. CDR3 length: 14 residues. V lost 0 bases to trimming and J lost 7 bases, with 13 bases between them. CDR3 bases: TGCGCCAGCAGCCAAGAGAGTGGGGGGACGGAGCAGTACTTC. Residues: CASSQESGGTEQYF.

The chain joins TRBV5-1 to TRBJ2-4; D is perhaps TRBD2 (5 bases). CDR3 size: 14 residues. The ends were cut back, 0 bases at V and 3 bases at J, with 7 bases in the middle. Germline CDR1 reads SGHRS; CDR2 reads YFSETQ. The CDR3, as DNA: TGCGCCAGCAGCTTGGCAGAGGGCAAAAACATTCAGTACTTC. It translates to CASSLAEGKNIQYF.

The rearrangement uses TRBV3-1 (or the pseudogene TRBV3-2) and TRBJ1-5, with D perhaps TRBD1 (5 bases). Trimming stripped 4 bases from V and 7 bases from J, with 11 bases between. Looked up from germline, CDR1 is LGHDT and CDR2 is YNNKEL (reference sequence). The CDR3 has 13 amino acids. The CDR3 loop reads CASSPRGEQPQHF. In DNA form, the CDR3 reads TGTGCCAGCAGCCCCCGGGGGGAACAGCCCCAGCATTTT.

The chain recombines TRBV5-1 with TRBJ2-2, with TRBD1 matching 8 bases. The V and J ends lost 6 bases and 0 bases, in that order; junction bases with no gene match: 4. Germline CDR1 SGHRS, CDR2 YFSETQ. The CDR3 has 15 amino acids. CDR3 region: CASKTGAANTGELFF. The DNA of the CDR3 is TGCGCCAGCAAGACAGGGGCAGCGAACACCGGGGAGCTGTTTTTT.

The V gene is TRBV2, the J gene TRBJ2-5; 11 nucleotides match TRBD1. The germline V gene encodes CDR1 SNHLY and CDR2 FYNNEI. The CDR3 spans 14 residues. V lost 6 bases and J lost 4; bases outside the gene matches: 4. The CDR3: CASRGTGGRETQYF. CDR3 nucleotide sequence: TGTGCCAGCAGGGGGACAGGGGGGCGAGAGACCCAGTACTTC. The full variable domain, in which reference TRBV2 and TRBJ2-5 provide the parts outside the CDR3, is EPEVTQTPSHQVTQMGQEVILRCVPISNHLYFYWYRQILGQKVEFLVSFYNNEISEKSEIFDDQFSVERPDGSNFTLKIRSTKLEDSAMYFCASRGTGGRETQYFGPGTRLLVL.

This chain links TRBV21-1 with TRBJ1-4. TRBV21-1 is annotated as a pseudogene. The CDR3 contains 16 residues. CDR3 in amino acids: CASSKWPPGVNEKLFF. CDR3 bases: TGTGCCAGCAGCAAATGGCCCCCGGGGGTTAATGAAAAACTGTTTTTT.

The rearrangement uses TRBV5-6 and TRBJ2-7; D call uncertain. Germline CDR1 and CDR2: SGHDT and YYEEEE. V dropped 0 bases and J dropped 7 bases, with 8 bases sitting between them. The CDR3 loop spans 12 amino acids. CDR3 in DNA: TGTGCCAGCAGCTTGGACCCCAGGGAGCAGTACTTC. Protein: CASSLDPREQYF. Full variable domain (outside the CDR3, taken from reference TRBV5-6 and TRBJ2-7): DAGVTQSPTHLIKTRGQQVTLRCSPKSGHDTVSWYQQALGQGPQFIFQYYEEEERQRGNFPDRFSGHQFPNYSSELNVNALLLGDSALYLCASSLDPREQYFGPGTRLTVT.

The chain has TRBV19 and TRBJ1-1, with TRBD1 as a possible D gene (6 bases). The V gene's germline CDR1 is LNHDA and CDR2 SQIVND (reference sequence). V shed 6 bases and J shed 4 bases, with 21 bases lying between them. This CDR3 is 16 amino acids long. The CDR3 DNA is TGTGCCAGTAGACGACAGGTCCCTAGCCCAGCCACTGAAGCTTTCTTT. It yields the protein CASRRQVPSPATEAFF.

The chain recombines TRBV19 with TRBJ1-2, with D possibly TRBD1 on 5 matching bases. This CDR3 spans 12 amino acids. Between the trimmed V and J ends, which lost 3 bases and 7 bases, there was a span of 9 bases. Germline-derived CDR1 and CDR2 are LNHDA and SQIVND (reference sequence). This CDR3 reads CASSMGRLGYTF. The CDR3 DNA follows: TGTGCCAGTAGTATGGGGCGGCTTGGCTACACCTTC.

This rearrangement joins TRBV11-2 to TRBJ2-7; no firm D call. Trimming took 3 bases from V and 5 from J, leaving 17 bases between them. CDR1 and CDR2 from the germline V gene are SGHAT and FQNNGV. The CDR3 sequence is 15 residues long. Written as DNA, the CDR3 is TGTGCCAGCAGCTTTTCCGGGTCCTCATCGGACGAGCAGTACTTC. Encoded protein: CASSFSGSSSDEQYF.

The rearrangement links TRBV19 to TRBJ2-1, with TRBD2 as a possible D gene (7 bases). This CDR3 is built from 16 residues. V was cut by 5 bases and J by 4 bases, with 18 bases left in between. CDR1 is LNHDA, CDR2 SQIVND, per germline (reference sequence). CDR3: CASSRGARGAYNEQFF. In DNA, the CDR3 is TGTGCCAGTAGTCGGGGGGCCCGAGGGGCTTACAATGAGCAGTTCTTC.

This chain uses TRBV2 with TRBJ2-7; 9 nucleotides line up with TRBD1. With V trimmed by 0 bases and J by 9 bases, 9 bases remained unmatched. Germline loops: CDR1 SNHLY, CDR2 FYNNEI. The CDR3 consists of 15 residues. The CDR3 sequence is CASSEAPWTGERQYF. The CDR3 region has the DNA TGTGCCAGCAGTGAAGCTCCTTGGACAGGGGAAAGGCAGTACTTC.